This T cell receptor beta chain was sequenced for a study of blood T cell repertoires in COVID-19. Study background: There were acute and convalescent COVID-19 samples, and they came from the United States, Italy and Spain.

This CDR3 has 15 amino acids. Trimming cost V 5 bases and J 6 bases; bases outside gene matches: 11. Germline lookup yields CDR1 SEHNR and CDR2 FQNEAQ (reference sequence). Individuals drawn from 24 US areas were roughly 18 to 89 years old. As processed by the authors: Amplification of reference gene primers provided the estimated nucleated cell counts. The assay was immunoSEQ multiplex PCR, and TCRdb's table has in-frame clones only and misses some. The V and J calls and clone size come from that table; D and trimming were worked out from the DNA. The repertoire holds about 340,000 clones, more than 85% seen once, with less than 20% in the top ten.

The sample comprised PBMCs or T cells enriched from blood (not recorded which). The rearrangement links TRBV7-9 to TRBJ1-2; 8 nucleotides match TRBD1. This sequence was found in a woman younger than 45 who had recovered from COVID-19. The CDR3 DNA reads TGTGCCAGCAGCCCCGCGACAGGGGATCTGCATGGCTACACCTTC. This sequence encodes CASSPATGDLHGYTF.